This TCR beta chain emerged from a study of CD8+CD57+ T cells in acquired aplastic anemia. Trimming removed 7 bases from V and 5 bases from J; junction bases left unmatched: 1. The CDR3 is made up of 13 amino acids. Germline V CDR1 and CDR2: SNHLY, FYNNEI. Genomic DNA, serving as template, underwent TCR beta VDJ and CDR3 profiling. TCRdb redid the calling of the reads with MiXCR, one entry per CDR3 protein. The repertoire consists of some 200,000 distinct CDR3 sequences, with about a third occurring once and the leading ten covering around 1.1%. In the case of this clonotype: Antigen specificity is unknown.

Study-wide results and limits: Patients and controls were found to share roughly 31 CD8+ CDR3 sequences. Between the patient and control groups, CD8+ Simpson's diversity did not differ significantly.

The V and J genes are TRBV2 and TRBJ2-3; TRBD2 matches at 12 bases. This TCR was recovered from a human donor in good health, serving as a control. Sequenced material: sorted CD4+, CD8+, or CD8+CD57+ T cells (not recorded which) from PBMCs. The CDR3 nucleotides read TGTGCCAGCAAGGGACTAGCGGGAGATACGCAGTATTTT. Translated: CASKGLAGDTQYF.